This T cell receptor (beta chain) was documented in a study of blood T cell repertoires in COVID-19. Ages ranged from roughly 18 to 95 years, with residence in 24 US areas. Cohorts were based on clinical histories the participants reported. Two negative PCRs, clearance, or symptom resolution characterized the recovered Cohort 3 donors. The CDR3 totals 17 residues. V trimming: 1 base; J trimming: 4 bases; junction bases outside the gene matches: 5. From germline, CDR1 is PRHDT and CDR2 FYEKMQ (reference sequence). Produced via immunoSEQ multiplex PCR; TCRdb's table is partial and in-frame only. The sample records about 410,000 clones, roughly 91% being singletons.

The clonotype was recovered from a woman under 40 who had recovered from COVID-19. The chain joins TRBV13 to TRBJ2-3; TRBD2 matches 13 bases. Sequencing used PBMCs or T cells enriched from blood (not recorded which). The CDR3 loop is CASSLEGLAGFPDTQYF. The CDR3 bases are TGTGCCAGCAGCTTAGAGGGACTAGCGGGATTTCCAGATACGCAGTATTTT.